A single sample is the source of the 25 T cell receptor beta chains below, sequenced in a study of neurological immune-mediated disorders. TCRdb independently ran MiXCR on the 5' RACE reads; one entry per CDR3 protein. The table includes some 30,000 distinct CDR3 sequences, about 12% detected once. The time point was: longitudinal time-point 2. Specimen: PBMCs. The receptor set was obtained from a woman aged 40 to 49 in good health.

This clonotype is medium-sized by share. The chain carries TRBV7-9 and TRBJ1-5, with TRBD1 matching 7 bases. V shed 4 bases and J 5 bases; nucleotides not matched to a gene: 5. From germline, CDR1 is SEHNR and CDR2 FQNEAQ (reference sequence). CDR3 length: 14 amino acids. This CDR3 reads CASSSDRWDQPQHF. The DNA for the CDR3 is TGTGCCAGCAGCTCGGACAGGTGGGATCAGCCCCAGCATTTT.

By its share, this clonotype is medium-sized. The rearrangement uses TRBV5-1 and TRBJ2-1, with 7 bases aligning to TRBD1. The CDR3 runs 16 residues. Germline V gene data show CDR1 as SGHRS and CDR2 as YFSETQ. The junction had 5 bases not matched to a gene; V was cut back by 2 bases and J by 0 bases. CDR3 sequence reads: CASSFGTASSYNEQFF. The CDR3 DNA is TGCGCCAGCAGCTTCGGGACAGCCAGCTCCTACAATGAGCAGTTCTTC.

This clonotype was found many times. The gene calls are TRBV7-9 and TRBJ2-3; tentatively, D is TRBD1 or TRBD2 (6 bases each). Trimming took off 5 bases at V and 4 bases at J, with 10 bases between the two ends. CDR1 SEHNR and CDR2 FQNEAQ come from the germline V gene (reference sequence). The CDR3 loop spans 13 amino acids. CDR3 sequence reads: CASSTRGPDTQYF. The DNA for the CDR3 is TGTGCCAGCAGCACCCGGGGGCCAGATACGCAGTATTTT.

This clonotype was picked up many times. The chain links TRBV29-1 to TRBJ1-1, with TRBD1 matching over 7 bases. Germline-derived CDR1 and CDR2 are SQVTM and ANQGSEA. J gave up 5 bases and V 4 bases, and 4 bases lay outside the gene matches. This CDR3 spans 12 amino acids. CDR3 nucleotide sequence: TGCAGCGTTGGACAGGGCGAGACTGAAGCTTTCTTT. Encoded protein: CSVGQGETEAFF. The variable domain in full, with the rest retrieved from reference TRBV29-1 and TRBJ1-1, is SAVISQKPSRDICQRGTSLTIQCQVDSQVTMMFWYRQQPGQSLTLIATANQGSEATYESGFVIDKFPISRPNLTFSTLTVSNMSPEDSSIYLCSVGQGETEAFFGQGTRLTVV.

This clonotype was counted many times. This chain connects TRBV5-1 to TRBJ2-3; TRBD2 aligns across 8 bases. With 1 base clipped from V and 6 bases from J, the junction kept 10 bases outside the gene matches. There are 16 residues in the CDR3. Germline CDR1 and CDR2: SGHRS and YFSETQ. CDR3 loop: CASSLLAGSLLDTQYF. CDR3 nucleotide sequence: TGCGCCAGCAGCTTGTTAGCGGGATCGCTCCTGGATACGCAGTATTTT.

The table lists this clonotype with a few counts. V gene TRBV15 combines with J gene TRBJ2-5; no clear D. In germline, CDR1 is LNHNV, CDR2 YYDKDF (reference sequence). This CDR3 is built from 14 residues. The ends were cut back, 3 bases at V and 3 bases at J, with 11 bases in the middle. CDR3 DNA: TGTGCCACCAGCAGCTCTAAAGGGAAAGAGACCCAGTACTTC. Translated, it gives CATSSSKGKETQYF.

In this sample, this clonotype turned up many times. The rearrangement links TRBV12-3 or TRBV12-4 to TRBJ2-2; the D gene is possibly TRBD2 (5 bases). Trimming cost V 3 bases and J 2 bases, with 16 bases left between them. The CDR3 totals 17 residues. The DNA of the CDR3 is TGTGCCAGCAGTTTGAGGCTCGGAGGAGAAAACACCGGGGAGCTGTTTTTT. Its protein product is CASSLRLGGENTGELFF.

The chain combines TRBV7-2 with TRBJ2-2, with D possibly matching TRBD2 (6 bases). CDR1 and CDR2 from the germline V gene are SGHTA and FQGNSA. V gave up 0 bases and J gave up 3 bases, with 8 bases separating them. The CDR3 covers 15 residues. CDR3 bases: TGTGCCAGCAGCTTAGCGGGAGGAGACACCGGGGAGCTGTTTTTT. Translating gives CASSLAGGDTGELFF.

This clonotype was observed at least ten times. The chain employs TRBV6-5 and TRBJ1-2, with 7 bases matching TRBD1. The CDR3 is 14 amino acids. CDR1 and CDR2 (germline): MNHEY, SVGAGI. The junction had 4 bases not matched to a gene; V was cut back by 4 bases and J by 2 bases. The CDR3 DNA is TGTGCCAGCAGTTGGGACAGCCGGAACTATGGCTACACCTTC. Protein product: CASSWDSRNYGYTF.

This clonotype was recorded many times. V usage is TRBV6-1 and J usage is TRBJ2-5; 7 bases are a match to TRBD1. J gave up 1 base and V 8 bases, and 4 bases lay outside the gene matches. CDR1 and CDR2 from the germline V gene are MNHNS and SASEGT. The CDR3 covers 13 residues. CDR3 sequence reads: CASQGQIQETQYF. CDR3 nucleotides: TGTGCCAGCCAGGGACAGATCCAAGAGACCCAGTACTTC.

V gene TRBV18 combines with J gene TRBJ1-6; TRBD1 matches at 7 bases. The junction had 9 bases not matched to a gene; V was cut back by 6 bases and J by 7 bases. CDR3 length equals 15 residues. Germline V gene data show CDR1 as KGHSH and CDR2 as LQKENI. CDR3 sequence (DNA): TGTGCCAGCTCTCCAGACAGGGCTGGGAATTCACCCCTCCACTTT. It encodes CASSPDRAGNSPLHF.

This clonotype appeared many times. The CDR3 reads CASRPDGGRASFF. The CDR3 region has the DNA TGCGCCAGCAGACCCGATGGCGGGAGGGCGTCGTTCTTC. The V call is TRBV10-2, the J call TRBJ2-1, with TRBD2 identical over 9 bases. J lost 15 bases, V lost 6 bases, and 12 bases had no gene match. The germline V gene has CDR1 WSHSY and CDR2 SAAADI. The CDR3 is 13 amino acids.

This clonotype was counted at least ten times. The gene calls are TRBV5-1 and TRBJ2-7; 7 positions agree with TRBD1. The CDR3 runs 13 residues. Per the germline V gene, CDR1 is SGHRS and CDR2 is YFSETQ. After removal of 3 bases from V and 6 bases from J, the junction contained 6 bases not matched to a gene. CDR3 sequence reads: CASSYTGVSEQYF. The CDR3 region has the DNA TGCGCCAGCAGCTATACAGGGGTGAGCGAGCAGTACTTC.

To note about this clonotype: A much bigger clone sits one base away, suggesting this may be a read error. V is TRBV20-1 and J is TRBJ2-3; 8 bases match TRBD2. CDR3 length equals 13 residues. The germline gives CDR1 DFQATT, CDR2 SNEGSKA (reference sequence). CDR3 region: CRGTSGSPDTQYF. CDR3 sequence (DNA): TGCAGAGGGACGAGCGGGAGTCCAGATACGCAGTATTTT.

Ten or more counts support this clonotype. The chain combines TRBV12-3 or TRBV12-4 with TRBJ2-1; 14 nucleotides agree with TRBD2. The length of the CDR3 is 15 residues. The trim removed 6 bases at V and 4 bases at J, leaving 2 bases unmatched. The CDR3 nucleotides are TGTGCCAGCAGCCGGACTAGCGGGGGGTACAATGAGCAGTTCTTC. Translation: CASSRTSGGYNEQFF.

This clonotype was seen at least ten times. The chain uses TRBV6-6 and TRBJ1-1, with D possibly TRBD1 on 5 matching bases. In germline, CDR1 is MNHNY, CDR2 SVGAGI (reference sequence). The V gene lost 7 bases and the J gene lost 6 bases, with 15 bases spanning the gap. The CDR3 runs 13 residues. The CDR3 here is CASNGGLGPEAFF. The CDR3 bases are TGTGCCAGCAACGGGGGACTTGGGCCTGAAGCTTTCTTT.

The chain employs TRBV5-1 and TRBJ1-4, with a tentative D call TRBD1 (5 bases). Germline values: CDR1 SGHRS, CDR2 YFSETQ. This CDR3 contains 14 residues. V lost 5 bases, J lost 8 bases, and 16 bases lay in between. The CDR3 bases are TGCGCCAGCAGTCGGGACCCGAACGGAGAAAAACTGTTTTTT. Its translation is CASSRDPNGEKLFF.

The table lists this clonotype with many counts. This chain joins TRBV29-1 and TRBJ2-7; D gene uncertain. V was pared by 3 bases and J by 3 bases, with 6 bases between. Germline loops: CDR1 SQVTM, CDR2 ANQGSEA. The length of the CDR3 is 11 residues. CDR3: CSVEMGYEQYF. The CDR3 DNA reads TGCAGCGTTGAGATGGGCTACGAGCAGTACTTC.

This clonotype was recorded many times. The gene calls are TRBV24-1 and TRBJ1-2; no clear D. The V end lost 6 bases, the J end lost 10 bases, and 11 bases lay between the germline ends. In germline, CDR1 is KGHDR, CDR2 SFDVKD. The CDR3 runs to 11 residues. CDR3 sequence reads: CATSFSDDYTF. The CDR3 DNA is TGTGCCACCAGTTTCTCAGATGACTACACCTTC.

This clonotype has at least ten counts. The chain links TRBV20-1 to TRBJ1-1, with TRBD1 matching over 8 bases. The CDR3 has 14 amino acids. V was clipped by 6 bases and J by 1 base; unmatched bases: 7. Per germline, CDR1 DFQATT and CDR2 SNEGSKA (reference sequence). DNA for the CDR3: TGCAGTGCCAGGGGACAGGTATGGAACACTGAAGCTTTCTTT. Translation: CSARGQVWNTEAFF.

This clonotype was observed many times. This sequence joins TRBV20-1 and TRBJ2-7; 15 bases agree with TRBD2. CDR1 and CDR2 (germline): DFQATT, SNEGSKA (reference sequence). V trimming: 5 bases; J trimming: 0 bases; junction bases outside the gene matches: 11. The CDR3 has 18 amino acids. CDR3 DNA: TGCAGTGCTGGACGTGGACTAGCGGGAGGGCCCAACTCCTACGAGCAGTACTTC. Encoded protein: CSAGRGLAGGPNSYEQYF.

At least ten counts were recorded for this clonotype. V gene TRBV21-1 combines with J gene TRBJ1-2; TRBD1, the D gene given by the table, was not confirmed from the DNA. TRBV21-1 is termed a pseudogene. The CDR3 consists of 15 residues. CDR3 in amino acids: CASIPGQETFYGYTF. CDR3 coding DNA: TGTGCCAGCATCCCGGGGCAGGAGACTTTCTATGGCTACACCTTC.

This clonotype was counted a few times. The chain uses TRBV12-3 or TRBV12-4 and TRBJ1-5; D ambiguous. Trimming removed 6 bases from V and 5 bases from J, with 8 bases in between. The CDR3 loop spans 12 amino acids. Here the CDR3 DNA reads TGTGCCAGCAGAGTCCTGGATCAGCCCCAGCATTTT. Protein product: CASRVLDQPQHF.

In this sample, this clonotype turned up many times. V is TRBV29-1 and J is TRBJ1-2, with D possibly being TRBD1 (6 bases). The CDR3 is 13 residues long. V was clipped by 3 bases and J by 8 bases, with 16 bases between them. Germline CDR1 reads SQVTM; CDR2 reads ANQGSEA. The CDR3 loop is CSVEDSITEGYTF. DNA for the CDR3: TGCAGCGTTGAGGACAGTATAACGGAAGGCTACACCTTC.

The chain has TRBV6-5 and TRBJ2-5; perhaps TRBD1 as D (5 bases). Germline CDR1 reads MNHEY; CDR2 reads SVGAGI. This CDR3 is 17 amino acids long. V was clipped by 2 bases and J by 5 bases, with 21 bases between them. CDR3 loop: CASSYTSTSGYRETQYF. As DNA, the CDR3 is TGTGCCAGCAGTTACACCTCTACTTCAGGGTACCGGGAGACCCAGTACTTC.